The clone carrying this T cell receptor (beta chain) was observed at least ten times. Other DNA sequences of this sample code for an identical CDR3. The sample comes from a study of blood T cell repertoires in COVID-19. Study summary: Material from acute and convalescent COVID-19 was sourced from the United States, Italy and Spain.

Method: immunoSEQ multiplex PCR; TCRdb's copy keeps in-frame clones and lacks some. In the table there are approximately 190,000 clones, 82% of which are singletons. The sequence derives from a woman in her fifties or sixties with COVID-19, enrolled during active disease. Input material: peripheral blood.

CDR3 DNA: TGTGCCAGCAGCGTAGGACAGATTAATGAAAAACTGTTTTTT. Residues: CASSVGQINEKLFF. V is TRBV9 and J is TRBJ1-4; a weak D match, TRBD1 (5 bases). Deletions cut 0 bases from V and 4 bases from J, with 7 bases between. The germline V gene has CDR1 SGDLS and CDR2 YYNGEE. This CDR3 is built from 14 residues. Supplemented by reference TRBV9 and TRBJ1-4, the full variable domain reads DSGVTQTPKHLITATGQRVTLRCSPRSGDLSVYWYQQSLDQGLQFLIQYYNGEERAKGNILERFSAQQFPDLHSELNLSSLELGDSALYFCASSVGQINEKLFFGSGTQLSVL.